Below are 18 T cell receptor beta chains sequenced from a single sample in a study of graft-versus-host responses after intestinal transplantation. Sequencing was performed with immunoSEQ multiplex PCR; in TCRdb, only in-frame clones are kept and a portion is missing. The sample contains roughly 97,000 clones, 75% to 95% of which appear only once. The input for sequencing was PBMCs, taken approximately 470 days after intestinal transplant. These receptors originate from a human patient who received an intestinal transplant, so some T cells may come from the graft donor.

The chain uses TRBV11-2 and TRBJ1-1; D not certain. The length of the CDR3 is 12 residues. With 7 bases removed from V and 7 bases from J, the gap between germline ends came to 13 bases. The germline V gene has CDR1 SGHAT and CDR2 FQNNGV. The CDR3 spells CASKLGRGEAFF. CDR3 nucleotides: TGTGCCAGCAAATTGGGGAGAGGTGAAGCTTTCTTT.

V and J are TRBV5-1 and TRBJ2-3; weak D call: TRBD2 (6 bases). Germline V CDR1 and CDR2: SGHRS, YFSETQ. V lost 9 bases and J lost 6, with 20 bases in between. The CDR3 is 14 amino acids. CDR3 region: CATTEGLAWDTQYF. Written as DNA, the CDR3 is TGCGCCACCACGGAGGGGCTAGCGTGGGATACGCAGTATTTT.

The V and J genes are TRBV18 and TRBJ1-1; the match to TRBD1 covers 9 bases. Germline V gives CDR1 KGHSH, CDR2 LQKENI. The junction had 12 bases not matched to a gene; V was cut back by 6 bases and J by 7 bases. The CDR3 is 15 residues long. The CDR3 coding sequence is TGTGCCAGCTCGCCCCGGGACAGGGCCACCGGTGAAGCTTTCTTT. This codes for CASSPRDRATGEAFF.

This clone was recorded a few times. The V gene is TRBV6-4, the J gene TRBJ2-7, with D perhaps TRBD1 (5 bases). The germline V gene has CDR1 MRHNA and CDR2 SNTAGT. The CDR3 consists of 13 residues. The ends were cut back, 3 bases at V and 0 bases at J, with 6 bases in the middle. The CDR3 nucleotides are TGTGCCAGCAGTGAAGGGGACTCCTACGAGCAGTACTTC. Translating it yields CASSEGDSYEQYF.

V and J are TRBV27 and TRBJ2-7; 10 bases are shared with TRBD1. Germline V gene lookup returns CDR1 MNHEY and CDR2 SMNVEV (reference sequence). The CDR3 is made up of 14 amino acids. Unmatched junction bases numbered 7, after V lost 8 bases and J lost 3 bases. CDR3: CASGWTGGSYEQYF. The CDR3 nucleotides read TGTGCCAGCGGATGGACAGGGGGAAGCTACGAGCAGTACTTC.

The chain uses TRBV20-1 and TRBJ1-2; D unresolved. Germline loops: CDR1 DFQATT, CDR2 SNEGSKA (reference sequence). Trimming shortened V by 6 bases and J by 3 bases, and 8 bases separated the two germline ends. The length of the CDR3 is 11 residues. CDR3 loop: CSAPADYGYTF. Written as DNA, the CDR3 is TGCAGTGCCCCGGCCGACTATGGCTACACCTTC.

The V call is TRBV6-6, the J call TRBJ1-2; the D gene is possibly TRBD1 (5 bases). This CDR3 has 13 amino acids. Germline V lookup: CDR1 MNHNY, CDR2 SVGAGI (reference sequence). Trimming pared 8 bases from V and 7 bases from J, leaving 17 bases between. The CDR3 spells CASPGEQGLGYTF. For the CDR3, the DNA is TGTGCCAGCCCTGGCGAGCAGGGCCTTGGCTACACCTTC.

The CDR3 nucleotides are TGTGCCAGCAGTGATCGGGGGGGACATGAAAAACTGTTTTTT. Translating gives CASSDRGGHEKLFF. V and J are TRBV6-1 and TRBJ1-4; D is possibly TRBD1 (5 bases). This CDR3 is built from 14 residues. CDR1 is MNHNS, CDR2 SASEGT, per germline. Trimming pared 3 bases from V and 6 bases from J, leaving 11 bases between.

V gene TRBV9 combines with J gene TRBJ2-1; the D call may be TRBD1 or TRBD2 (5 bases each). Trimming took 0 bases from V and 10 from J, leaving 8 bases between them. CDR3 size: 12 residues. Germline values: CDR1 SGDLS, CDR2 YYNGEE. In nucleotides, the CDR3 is TGTGCCAGCAGCGTAGTCGGGGCCGAGCAGTTCTTC. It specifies CASSVVGAEQFF.

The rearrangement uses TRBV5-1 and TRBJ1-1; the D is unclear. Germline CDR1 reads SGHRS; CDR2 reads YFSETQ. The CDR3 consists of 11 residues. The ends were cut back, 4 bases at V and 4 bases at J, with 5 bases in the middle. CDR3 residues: CASSPGTEAFF. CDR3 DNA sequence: TGCGCCAGCAGCCCCGGCACTGAAGCTTTCTTT.

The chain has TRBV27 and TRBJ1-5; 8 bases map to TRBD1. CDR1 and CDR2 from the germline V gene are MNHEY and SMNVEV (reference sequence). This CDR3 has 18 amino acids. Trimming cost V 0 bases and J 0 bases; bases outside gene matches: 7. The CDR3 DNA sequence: TGTGCCAGCAGTTTATCGCCCAGGGGGCTTTATAGCAATCAGCCCCAGCATTTT. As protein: CASSLSPRGLYSNQPQHF.

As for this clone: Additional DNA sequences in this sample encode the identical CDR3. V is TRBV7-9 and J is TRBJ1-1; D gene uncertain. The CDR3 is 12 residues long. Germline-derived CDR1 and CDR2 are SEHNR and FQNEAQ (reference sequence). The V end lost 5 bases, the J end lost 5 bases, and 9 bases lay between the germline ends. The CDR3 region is CASSPGGTEAFF. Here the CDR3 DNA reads TGTGCCAGCAGCCCAGGCGGAACTGAAGCTTTCTTT. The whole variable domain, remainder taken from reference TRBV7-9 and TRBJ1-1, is DTGVSQNPRHKITKRGQNVTFRCDPISEHNRLYWYRQTLGQGPEFLTYFQNEAQLEKSRLLSDRFSAERPKGSFSTLEIQRTEQGDSAMYLCASSPGGTEAFFGQGTRLTVV.

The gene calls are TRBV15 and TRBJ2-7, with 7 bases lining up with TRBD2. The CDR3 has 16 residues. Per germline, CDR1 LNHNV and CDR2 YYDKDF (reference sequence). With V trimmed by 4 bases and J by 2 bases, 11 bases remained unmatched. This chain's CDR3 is CATSKVGGSRAYEQYF. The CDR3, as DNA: TGTGCCACCAGCAAAGTGGGCGGGAGCAGGGCCTACGAGCAGTACTTC.

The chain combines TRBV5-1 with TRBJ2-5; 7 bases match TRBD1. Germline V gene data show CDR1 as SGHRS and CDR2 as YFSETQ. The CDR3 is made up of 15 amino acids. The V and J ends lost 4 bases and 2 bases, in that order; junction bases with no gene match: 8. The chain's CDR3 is CASSLSGTEQETQYF. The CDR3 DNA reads TGCGCCAGCAGCCTGTCCGGGACAGAGCAAGAGACCCAGTACTTC.

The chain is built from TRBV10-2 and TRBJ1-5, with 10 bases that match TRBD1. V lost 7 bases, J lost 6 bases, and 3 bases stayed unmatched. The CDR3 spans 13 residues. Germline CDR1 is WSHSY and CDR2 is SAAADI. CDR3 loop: CASTGQGVQPQHF. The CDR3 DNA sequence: TGCGCCAGCACCGGACAGGGGGTTCAGCCCCAGCATTTT.

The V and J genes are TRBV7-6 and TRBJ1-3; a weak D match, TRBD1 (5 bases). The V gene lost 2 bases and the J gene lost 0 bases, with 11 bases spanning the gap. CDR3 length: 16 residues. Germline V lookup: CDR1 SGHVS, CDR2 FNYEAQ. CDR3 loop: CASSLIGGDSGNTIYF. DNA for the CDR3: TGTGCCAGCAGCTTAATTGGAGGGGACTCTGGAAACACCATATATTTT.

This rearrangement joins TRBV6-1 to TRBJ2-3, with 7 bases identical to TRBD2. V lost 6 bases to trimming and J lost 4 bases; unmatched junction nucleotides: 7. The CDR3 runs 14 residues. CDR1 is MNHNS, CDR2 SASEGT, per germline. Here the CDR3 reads CASSSYGRSDTQYF. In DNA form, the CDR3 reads TGTGCCAGCAGCTCCTACGGGAGGTCAGATACGCAGTATTTT.

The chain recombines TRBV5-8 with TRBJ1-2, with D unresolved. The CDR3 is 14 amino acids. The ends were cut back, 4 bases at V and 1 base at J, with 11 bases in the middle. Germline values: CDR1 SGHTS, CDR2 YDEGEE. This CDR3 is CASSPHTLNYGYTF. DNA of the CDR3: TGTGCCAGCAGCCCCCACACCCTTAACTATGGCTACACCTTC.